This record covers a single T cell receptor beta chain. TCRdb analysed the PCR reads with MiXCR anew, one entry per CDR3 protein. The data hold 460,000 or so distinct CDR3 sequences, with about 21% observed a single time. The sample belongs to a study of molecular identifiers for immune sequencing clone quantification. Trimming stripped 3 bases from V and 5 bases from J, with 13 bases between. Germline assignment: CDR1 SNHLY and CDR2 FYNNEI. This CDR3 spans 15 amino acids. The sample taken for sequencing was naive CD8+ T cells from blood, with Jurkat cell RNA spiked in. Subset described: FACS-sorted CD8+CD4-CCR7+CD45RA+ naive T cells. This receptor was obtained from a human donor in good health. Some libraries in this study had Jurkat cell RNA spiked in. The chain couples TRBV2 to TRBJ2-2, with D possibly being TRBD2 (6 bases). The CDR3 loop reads CASSEAGRGTGELFF. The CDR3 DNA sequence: TGTGCCAGCAGTGAGGCAGGGCGGGGAACCGGGGAGCTGTTTTTT.